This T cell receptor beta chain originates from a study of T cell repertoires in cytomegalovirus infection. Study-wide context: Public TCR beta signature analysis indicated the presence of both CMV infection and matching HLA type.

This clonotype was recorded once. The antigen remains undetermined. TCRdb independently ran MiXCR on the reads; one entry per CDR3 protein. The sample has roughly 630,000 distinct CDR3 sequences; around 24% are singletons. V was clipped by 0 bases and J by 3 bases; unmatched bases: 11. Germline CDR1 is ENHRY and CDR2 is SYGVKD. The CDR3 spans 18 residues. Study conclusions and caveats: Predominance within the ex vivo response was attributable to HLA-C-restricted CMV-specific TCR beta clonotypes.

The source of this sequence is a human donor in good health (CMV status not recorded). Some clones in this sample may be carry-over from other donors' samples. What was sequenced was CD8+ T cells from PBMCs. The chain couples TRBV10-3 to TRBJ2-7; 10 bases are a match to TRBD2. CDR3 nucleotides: TGTGCCATCAGTGAGTCTGCTGCCTCACTAGCGGGGCGCTACGAGCAGTACTTC. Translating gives CAISESAASLAGRYEQYF.